A single TCR beta chain is shown here with its context. The antigen remains undetermined. Clones were read by immunoSEQ multiplex PCR, and TCRdb kept only the in-frame ones, dropping some. The profile covers 1.5 million to 2.5 million clones, with about 95% appearing a single time and approximately 1% taken by the ten largest. The sample belongs to a study of shared clonotypes between healthy human individuals. The overall study: Each donor's CD4 naive and CD4 memory cells filled three plates apiece, CD8 naive two, and CD8 memory one. Whole-study results and caveats: Sequencing depth was expected to affect clonotype sharing among donors. What limited the represented genetic and exposure-history diversity was the small number of donors.

Naive CD8 cells were CD45RO-negative, positively selected for CCR7, excluding terminally differentiated effector memory CD45RA+ cells. The CDR3 sequence is 13 residues long. Germline V gene data show CDR1 as WSHSY and CDR2 as SAAADI. V was cut by 3 bases and J by 2 bases, with 8 bases left in between. The clonotype comes from a man aged 18 to 30 in good health. Sequences were obtained from naive CD8+ T cells sorted from blood. The V and J genes are TRBV10-2 and TRBJ2-7; D gene uncertain. This chain's CDR3 is CASSDYRAYEQYF. For the CDR3, the DNA is TGCGCCAGCAGTGATTATAGGGCCTACGAGCAGTACTTC.